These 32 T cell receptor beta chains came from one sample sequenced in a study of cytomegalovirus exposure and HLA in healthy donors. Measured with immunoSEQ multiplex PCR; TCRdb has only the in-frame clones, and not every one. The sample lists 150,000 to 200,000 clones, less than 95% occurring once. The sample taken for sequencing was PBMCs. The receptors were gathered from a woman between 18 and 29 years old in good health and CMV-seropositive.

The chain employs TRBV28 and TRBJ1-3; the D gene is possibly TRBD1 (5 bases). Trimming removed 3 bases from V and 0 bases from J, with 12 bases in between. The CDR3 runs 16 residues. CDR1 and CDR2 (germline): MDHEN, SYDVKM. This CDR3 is CASSFGDLRSGNTIYF. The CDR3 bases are TGTGCCAGCAGTTTTGGGGACTTACGCTCTGGAAACACCATATATTTT.

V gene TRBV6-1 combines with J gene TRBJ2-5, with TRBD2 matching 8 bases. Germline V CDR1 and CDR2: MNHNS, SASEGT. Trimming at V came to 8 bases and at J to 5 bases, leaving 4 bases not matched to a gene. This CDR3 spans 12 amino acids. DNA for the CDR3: TGTGCCAGCCTAACGGGGGGGGAGACCCAGTACTTC. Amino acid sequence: CASLTGGETQYF.

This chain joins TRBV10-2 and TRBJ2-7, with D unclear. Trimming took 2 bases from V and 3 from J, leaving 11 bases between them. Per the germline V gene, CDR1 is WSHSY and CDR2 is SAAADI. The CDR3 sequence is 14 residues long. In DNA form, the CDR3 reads TGCGCCAGCAGTGAGCGAGAGAGGCGCTACGAGCAGTACTTC. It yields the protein CASSERERRYEQYF.

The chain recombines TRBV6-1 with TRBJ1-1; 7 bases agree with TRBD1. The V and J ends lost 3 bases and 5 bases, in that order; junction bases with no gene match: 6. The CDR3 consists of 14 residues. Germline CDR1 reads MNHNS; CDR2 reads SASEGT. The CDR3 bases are TGTGCCAGCAGTGACAGACAGGGTCAAACTGAAGCTTTCTTT. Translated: CASSDRQGQTEAFF.

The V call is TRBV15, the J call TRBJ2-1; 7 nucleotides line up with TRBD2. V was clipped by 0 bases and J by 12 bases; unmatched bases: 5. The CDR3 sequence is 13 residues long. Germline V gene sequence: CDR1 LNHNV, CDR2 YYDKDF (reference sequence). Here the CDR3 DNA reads TGTGCCACCAGCAGAGACCCGGGGAGGGGGCAGTTCTTC. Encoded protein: CATSRDPGRGQFF.

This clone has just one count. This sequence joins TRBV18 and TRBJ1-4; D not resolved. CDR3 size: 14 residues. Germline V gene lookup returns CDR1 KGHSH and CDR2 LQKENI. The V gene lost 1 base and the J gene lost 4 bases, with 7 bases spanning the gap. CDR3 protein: CASSPRGGNEKLFF. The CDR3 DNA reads TGTGCCAGCTCACCACGGGGAGGTAATGAAAAACTGTTTTTT.

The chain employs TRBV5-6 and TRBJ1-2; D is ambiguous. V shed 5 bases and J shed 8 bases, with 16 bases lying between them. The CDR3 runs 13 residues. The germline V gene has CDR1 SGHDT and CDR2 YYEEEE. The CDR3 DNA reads TGTGCCAGCAGTTCCCAGGCGAGTACGGGCTACACCTTC. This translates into CASSSQASTGYTF.

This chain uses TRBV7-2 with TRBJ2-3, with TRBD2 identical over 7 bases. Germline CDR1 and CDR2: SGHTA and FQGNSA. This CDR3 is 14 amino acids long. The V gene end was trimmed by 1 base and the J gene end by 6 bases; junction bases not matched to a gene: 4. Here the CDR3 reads CASSLDGRPDTQYF. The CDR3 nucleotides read TGTGCCAGCAGCTTAGACGGGAGGCCGGATACGCAGTATTTT.

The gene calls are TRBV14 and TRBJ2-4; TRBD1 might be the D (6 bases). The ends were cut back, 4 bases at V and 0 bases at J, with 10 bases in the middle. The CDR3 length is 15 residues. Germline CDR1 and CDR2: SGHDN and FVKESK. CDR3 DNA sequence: TGTGCCAGCAGCCGATCCAGGGGAGCCAAAAACATTCAGTACTTC. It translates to CASSRSRGAKNIQYF.

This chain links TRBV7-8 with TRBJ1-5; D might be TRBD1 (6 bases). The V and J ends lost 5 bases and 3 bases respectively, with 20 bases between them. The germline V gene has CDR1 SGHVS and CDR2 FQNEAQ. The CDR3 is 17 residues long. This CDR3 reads CASSPNVLGAVNQPQHF. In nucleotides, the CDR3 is TGTGCCAGCAGCCCGAATGTTTTGGGGGCGGTCAATCAGCCCCAGCATTTT.

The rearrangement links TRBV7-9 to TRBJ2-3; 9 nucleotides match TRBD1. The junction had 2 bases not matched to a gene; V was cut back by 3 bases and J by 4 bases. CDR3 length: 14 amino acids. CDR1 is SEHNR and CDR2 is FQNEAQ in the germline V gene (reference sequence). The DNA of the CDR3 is TGTGCCAGCAGCTTGGGGACAGGGCCAGATACGCAGTATTTT. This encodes CASSLGTGPDTQYF.

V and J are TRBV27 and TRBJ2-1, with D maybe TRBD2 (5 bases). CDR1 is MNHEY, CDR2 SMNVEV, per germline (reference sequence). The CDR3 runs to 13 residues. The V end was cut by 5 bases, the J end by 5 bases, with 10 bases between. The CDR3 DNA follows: TGTGCCAGCAGTAGAGCGGCCAACAATGAGCAGTTCTTC. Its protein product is CASSRAANNEQFF.

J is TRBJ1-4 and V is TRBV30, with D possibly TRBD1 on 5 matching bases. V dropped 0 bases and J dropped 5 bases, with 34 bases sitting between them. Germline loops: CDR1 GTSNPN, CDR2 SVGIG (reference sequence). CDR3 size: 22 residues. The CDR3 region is CAWSVLRTASSTFTGRNEKLFF. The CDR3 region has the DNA TGTGCCTGGAGTGTTTTGCGGACCGCCTCCTCCACCTTTACAGGCCGAAATGAAAAACTGTTTTTT.

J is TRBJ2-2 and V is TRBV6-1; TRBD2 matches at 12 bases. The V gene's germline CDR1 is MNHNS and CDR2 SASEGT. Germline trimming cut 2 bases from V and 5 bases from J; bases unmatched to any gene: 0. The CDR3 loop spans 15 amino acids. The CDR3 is CASSELAGGTGELFF. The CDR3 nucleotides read TGTGCCAGCAGTGAACTAGCGGGGGGGACCGGGGAGCTGTTTTTT.

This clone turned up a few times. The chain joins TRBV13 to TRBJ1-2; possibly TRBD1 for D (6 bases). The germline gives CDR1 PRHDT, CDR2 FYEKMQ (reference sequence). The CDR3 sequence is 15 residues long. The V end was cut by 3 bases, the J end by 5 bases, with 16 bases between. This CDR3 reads CASSLGRGIGYGYTF. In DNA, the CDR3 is TGTGCCAGCAGCTTGGGGAGGGGGATAGGGTATGGCTACACCTTC.

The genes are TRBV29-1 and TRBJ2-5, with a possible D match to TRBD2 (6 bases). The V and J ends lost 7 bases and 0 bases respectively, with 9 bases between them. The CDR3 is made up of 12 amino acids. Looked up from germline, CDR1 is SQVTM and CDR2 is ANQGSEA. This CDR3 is CSARTNQETQYF. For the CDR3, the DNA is TGCAGCGCTCGGACTAACCAAGAGACCCAGTACTTC.

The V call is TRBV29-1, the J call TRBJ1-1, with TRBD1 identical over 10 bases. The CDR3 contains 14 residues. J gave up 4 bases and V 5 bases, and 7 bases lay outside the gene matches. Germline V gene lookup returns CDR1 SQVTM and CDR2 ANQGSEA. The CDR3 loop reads CSVPRQGARTEAFF. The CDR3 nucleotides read TGCAGCGTTCCTCGACAGGGGGCCCGCACTGAAGCTTTCTTT.

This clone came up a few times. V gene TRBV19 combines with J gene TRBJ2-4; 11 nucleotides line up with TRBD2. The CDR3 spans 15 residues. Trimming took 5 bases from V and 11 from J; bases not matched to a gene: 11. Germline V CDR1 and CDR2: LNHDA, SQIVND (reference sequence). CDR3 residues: CASSASLAGVGLQYF. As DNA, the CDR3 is TGTGCCAGTAGTGCCTCACTAGCGGGGGTTGGGCTTCAGTACTTC.

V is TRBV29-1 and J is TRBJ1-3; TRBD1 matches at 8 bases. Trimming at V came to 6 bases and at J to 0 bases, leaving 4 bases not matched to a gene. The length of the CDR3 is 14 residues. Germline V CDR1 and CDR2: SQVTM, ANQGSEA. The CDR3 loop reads CSVGTGRSGNTIYF. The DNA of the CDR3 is TGCAGCGTCGGGACAGGACGCTCTGGAAACACCATATATTTT. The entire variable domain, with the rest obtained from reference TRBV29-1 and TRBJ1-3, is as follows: SAVISQKPSRDICQRGTSLTIQCQVDSQVTMMFWYRQQPGQSLTLIATANQGSEATYESGFVIDKFPISRPNLTFSTLTVSNMSPEDSSIYLCSVGTGRSGNTIYFGEGSWLTVV.

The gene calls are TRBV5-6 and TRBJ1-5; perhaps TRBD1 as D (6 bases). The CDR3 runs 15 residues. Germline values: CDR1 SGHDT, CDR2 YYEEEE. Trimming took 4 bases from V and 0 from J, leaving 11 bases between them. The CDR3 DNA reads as TGTGCCAGCAGCCTGACAGGCTATAGCAATCAGCCCCAGCATTTT. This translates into CASSLTGYSNQPQHF.

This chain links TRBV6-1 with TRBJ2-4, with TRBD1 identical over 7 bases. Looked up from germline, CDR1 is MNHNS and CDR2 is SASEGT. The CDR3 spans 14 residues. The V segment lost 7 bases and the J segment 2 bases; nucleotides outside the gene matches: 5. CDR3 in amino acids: CASKLTGTKNIQYF. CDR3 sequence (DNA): TGTGCCAGCAAGCTGACAGGGACCAAAAACATTCAGTACTTC.

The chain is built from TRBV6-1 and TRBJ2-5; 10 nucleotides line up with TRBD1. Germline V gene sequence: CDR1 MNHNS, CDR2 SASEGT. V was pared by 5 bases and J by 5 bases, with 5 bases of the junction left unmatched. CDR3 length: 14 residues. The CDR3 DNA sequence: TGTGCCAGCAGTAGGGACAGGGGAGGTGAGACCCAGTACTTC. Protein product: CASSRDRGGETQYF.

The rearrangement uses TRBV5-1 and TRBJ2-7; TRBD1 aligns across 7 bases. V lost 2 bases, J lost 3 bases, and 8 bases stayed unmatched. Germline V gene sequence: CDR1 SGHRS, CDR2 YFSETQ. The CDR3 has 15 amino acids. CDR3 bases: TGCGCCAGCAGCTTCAGAGGACAGGCCCACTACGAGCAGTACTTC. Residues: CASSFRGQAHYEQYF.

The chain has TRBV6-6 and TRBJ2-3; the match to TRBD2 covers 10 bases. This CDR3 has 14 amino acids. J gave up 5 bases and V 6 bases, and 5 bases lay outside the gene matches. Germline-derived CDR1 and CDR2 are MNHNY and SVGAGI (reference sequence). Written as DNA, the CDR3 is TGTGCCAGCAGACTTTTAGCGGGAGGAGATACGCAGTATTTT. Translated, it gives CASRLLAGGDTQYF.

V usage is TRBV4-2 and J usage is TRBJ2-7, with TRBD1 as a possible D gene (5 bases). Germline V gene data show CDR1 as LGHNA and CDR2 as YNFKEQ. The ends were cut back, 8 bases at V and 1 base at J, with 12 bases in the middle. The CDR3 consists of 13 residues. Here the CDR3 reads CASQDSISYEQYF. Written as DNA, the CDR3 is TGTGCCAGCCAAGACAGTATATCCTACGAGCAGTACTTC.

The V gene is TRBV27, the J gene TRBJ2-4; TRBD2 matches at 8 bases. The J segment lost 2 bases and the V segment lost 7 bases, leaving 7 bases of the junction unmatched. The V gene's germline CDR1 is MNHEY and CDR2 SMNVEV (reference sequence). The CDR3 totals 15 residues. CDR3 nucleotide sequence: TGTGCCAGCACCGGGAGGGGAGAAACCAAAAACATTCAGTACTTC. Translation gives CASTGRGETKNIQYF.

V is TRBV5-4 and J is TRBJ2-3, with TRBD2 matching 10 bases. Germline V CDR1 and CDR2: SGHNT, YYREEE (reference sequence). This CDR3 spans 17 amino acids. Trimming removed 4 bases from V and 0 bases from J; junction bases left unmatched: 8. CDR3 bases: TGTGCCAGCAGCCCCGGGACTAGCGTCAGGAGCACAGATACGCAGTATTTT. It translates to CASSPGTSVRSTDTQYF.

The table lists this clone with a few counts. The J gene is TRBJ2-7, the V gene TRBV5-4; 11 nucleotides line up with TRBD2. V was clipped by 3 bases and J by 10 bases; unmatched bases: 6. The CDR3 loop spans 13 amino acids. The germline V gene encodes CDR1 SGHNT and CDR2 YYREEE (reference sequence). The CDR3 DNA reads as TGTGCCAGCAGCTCCGGGACTAGCGGAGAACAGTACTTC. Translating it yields CASSSGTSGEQYF.

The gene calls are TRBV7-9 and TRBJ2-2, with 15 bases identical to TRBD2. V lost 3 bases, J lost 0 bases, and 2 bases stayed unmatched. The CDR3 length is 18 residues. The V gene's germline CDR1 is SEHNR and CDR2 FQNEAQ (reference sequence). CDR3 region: CASSFRTSGGANTGELFF. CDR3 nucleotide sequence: TGTGCCAGCAGCTTCCGGACTAGCGGGGGGGCGAACACCGGGGAGCTGTTTTTT.

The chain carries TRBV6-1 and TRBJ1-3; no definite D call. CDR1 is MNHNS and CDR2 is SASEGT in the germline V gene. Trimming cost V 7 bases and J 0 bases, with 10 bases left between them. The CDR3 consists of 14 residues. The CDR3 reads CASIAGTSGNTIYF. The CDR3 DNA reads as TGTGCCAGCATAGCGGGAACCTCTGGAAACACCATATATTTT.

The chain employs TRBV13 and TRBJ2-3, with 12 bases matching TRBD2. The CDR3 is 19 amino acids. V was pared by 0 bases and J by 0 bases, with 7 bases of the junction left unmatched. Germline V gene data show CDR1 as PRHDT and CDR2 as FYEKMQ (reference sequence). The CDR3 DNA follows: TGTGCCAGCAGCTTAGGCACTAGCGGGGGGCTCGCTAGCACAGATACGCAGTATTTT. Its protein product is CASSLGTSGGLASTDTQYF.

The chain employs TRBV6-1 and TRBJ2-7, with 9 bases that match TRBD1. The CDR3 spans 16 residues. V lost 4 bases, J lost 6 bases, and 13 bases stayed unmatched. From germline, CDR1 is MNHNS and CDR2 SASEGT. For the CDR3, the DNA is TGTGCCAGCAGTGCCCCGGGGGGACAGGGTCTCCTCGAGCAGTACTTC. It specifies CASSAPGGQGLLEQYF.